This is a list of T cell receptor beta chains from one sample in a study of OX40 agonist ivuxolimab in advanced cancers. TCRdb's copy holds only in-frame clones and misses some; the assay was immunoSEQ multiplex PCR. Of about 83,000 clones listed, over 75% were seen once; the top ten hold less than 0.75%. Specimen: CD4+ or CD8+ T cells sorted from blood, collected in a trial of the OX40 agonist ivuxolimab. The receptor source for this set is an adult with an advanced solid tumor such as melanoma, head and neck, liver or kidney cancer. Each CDR3 is given with its conserved first and last residue. D genes are given only for firm matches. Some rows mark clone size as missing; the rest say once, few, many or name a class of expanded clone.

D	J	V	size	DNA	CDR3
NA	TRBJ1-2	TRBV2	NA	TGTGCCAGCAGTGCGGGACAAGCTAACTATGGCTACACCTTC	CASSAGQANYGYTF
NA	TRBJ2-7	TRBV7-2	NA	TGTGCCAGCAGCTTAGGAGGGGCGGTCTACGAGCAGTACTTC	CASSLGGAVYEQYF
NA	TRBJ2-5	TRBV5-1	NA	TGCGCCAGCAGCCAGTCCCCTGGCAGGGGCGAAGAGACCCAGTACTTC	CASSQSPGRGEETQYF
NA	TRBJ1-2	TRBV19	NA	TGTGCCAGTAGTATAGGTCTCAGCTACTATGGCTACACCTTC	CASSIGLSYYGYTF
NA	TRBJ2-7	TRBV19	NA	TGTGCCAGTAGTATCCGATCTGCGTATAGCCCCAACGAGCAGTACTTC	CASSIRSAYSPNEQYF
TRBD2	TRBJ2-5	TRBV7-9	NA	TGTGCCAGCAGCTTACTAGCGGGGGGCCAAGAGACCCAGTACTTC	CASSLLAGGQETQYF
NA	TRBJ1-6	TRBV2	NA	TGTGCCAGCAGTGAGGGGGGTAGACCCCTCCACTTT	CASSEGGRPLHF
NA	TRBJ1-6	TRBV12-5	NA	TGTGCTAGTGGTTTCCGGCCCGTAGCCTATAATTCACCCCTCCACTTT	CASGFRPVAYNSPLHF
NA	TRBJ1-4	TRBV30	few	TGTGCCTGGAGTCTCAATGAAAAACTGTTTTTT	CAWSLNEKLFF
TRBD2	TRBJ2-3	TRBV5-8	NA	TGTGCCAGCAGCCAACCCGGGACTAGCGGTAGCACAGATACGCAGTATTTT	CASSQPGTSGSTDTQYF
NA	TRBJ2-7	TRBV4-3	NA	TGCGCCAGCAGGCCTCAGTTATTATCCTACGAGCAGTACTTC	CASRPQLLSYEQYF
TRBD1	TRBJ1-5	TRBV7-2	NA	TGTGCCAGCAGCCCAGGCAGGGGGTTTGGCAATCAGCCCCAGCATTTT	CASSPGRGFGNQPQHF
NA	TRBJ1-4	TRBV11-2	NA	TGTGCCAGCAGCCCCCCTCGGGCGCGAGAAAAACTGTTTTTT	CASSPPRAREKLFF
NA	TRBJ2-5	TRBV2	NA	TGTGCCAGCAGTGTCTTCGGGAACCAAGAGACCCAGTACTTC	CASSVFGNQETQYF
NA	TRBJ1-2	TRBV6-5	NA	TGTGCCAGCTGGGGGCCAATTTATTCGGGCTACACCTTC	CASWGPIYSGYTF
TRBD1	TRBJ2-4	TRBV10-3	NA	TGTGCCATCAGTGAAAACCGGGACAGCGGAAACATTCAGTACTTC	CAISENRDSGNIQYF
NA	TRBJ1-2	TRBV4-3	few	TGCGCCAGCAGCCAAGGCATCCCTAACTATGGCTACACCTTC	CASSQGIPNYGYTF
NA	TRBJ2-1	TRBV12-5	NA	TGTGCTAGTGGCGACGGGACCACCGGGAATGAGCAGTTCTTC	CASGDGTTGNEQFF
NA	TRBJ2-7	TRBV30	NA	TGTGCCTGCCATGGGGGCTTAGGGAGAGACGAGCAGTACTTC	CACHGGLGRDEQYF
NA	TRBJ1-3	TRBV30	NA	TGTGCCTGGAGTCCATCCCCGAACAGGAGAGTCGGAAACACCATATATTTT	CAWSPSPNRRVGNTIYF
TRBD1	TRBJ2-5	TRBV2	NA	TGTGCCAGCAGTGGCCGGGGACAGGGGGAAGGAGAGACCCAGTACTTC	CASSGRGQGEGETQYF
NA	TRBJ2-7	TRBV6-5	NA	TGTGCCAGCAGAATACAGGTTGCCTCCTACGAGCAGTACTTC	CASRIQVASYEQYF
NA	TRBJ1-5	TRBV19	once	TGTGCCAGTAGCCTCGTCGCAGAAAGCAATCAGCCCCAGCATTTT	CASSLVAESNQPQHF
NA	TRBJ2-3	TRBV7-3	NA	TGTGCCAGCAGCTCATATGGGGCGGATACGCAGTATTTT	CASSSYGADTQYF
NA	TRBJ1-1	TRBV7-2	NA	TGTGCCAGCAGCTTAACAGAATTGAACACTGAAGCTTTCTTT	CASSLTELNTEAFF
TRBD2	TRBJ2-5	TRBV7-2	NA	TGTGCCAGCAGCGTCTTCGCGGGGGTGGGGGAGACCCAGTACTTC	CASSVFAGVGETQYF
NA	TRBJ2-1	TRBV6-1	NA	TGTGCCAGCAGCACCGTAGGGAATGAGCAGTTCTTC	CASSTVGNEQFF
NA	TRBJ2-3	TRBV9	NA	TGTGCCAGCAGCCCCCGGGACCCCGGCACAGATACGCAGTATTTT	CASSPRDPGTDTQYF
TRBD1	TRBJ2-4	TRBV6-5	NA	TGTGCCAGCAGTTACTCGACAGGGGCGGTATACATTCAGTACTTC	CASSYSTGAVYIQYF
NA	TRBJ1-4	TRBV5-4	NA	TGTGCCAGCAGCCCCGAACCCCGAAATGAAAAACTGTTTTTT	CASSPEPRNEKLFF
TRBD2	TRBJ2-2	TRBV7-3	once	TGTGCCAGCAGCTTCTCGGGACTAGCGGGGGGCTTGAACACCGGGGAGCTGTTTTTT	CASSFSGLAGGLNTGELFF
NA	TRBJ2-1	TRBV7-2	NA	TGTGCCAGCAGCGTATCCTACAATGAGCAGTTCTTC	CASSVSYNEQFF
NA	TRBJ2-7	TRBV7-8	NA	TGTGCCAGCAGCTTAAACTTCGCCTACGAGCAGTACTTC	CASSLNFAYEQYF
NA	TRBJ2-2	TRBV4-2	once	TGTGCCAGCAGCCCGCTCCTCGGTATAGCGCTCTCGAACACCGGGGAGCTGTTTTTT	CASSPLLGIALSNTGELFF
NA	TRBJ1-5	TRBV30	NA	TGTGCCTACGCGGGCGACGGTCAGCCCCAGCATTTT	CAYAGDGQPQHF
NA	TRBJ1-6	TRBV6-1	NA	TGTGCCAGCAGTGAAGGGTGGAGGGGAACACCCCTCCACTTT	CASSEGWRGTPLHF
NA	TRBJ1-3	TRBV28	NA	TGTGCCAGCCTGGGAAACACCATATATTTT	CASLGNTIYF
NA	TRBJ2-3	TRBV25-1	NA	TGTGCCAGCAGTGAGAGGGGGAGAACAGATACGCAGTATTTT	CASSERGRTDTQYF
NA	TRBJ1-4	TRBV5-5	NA	TGTGCCAGCAGCTTGGGTCCCGCAACTAATGAAAAACTGTTTTTT	CASSLGPATNEKLFF
NA	TRBJ2-1	TRBV27	few	TGTGCCAGCAGTCGATACAGGGATGAGCAGTTCTTC	CASSRYRDEQFF
NA	TRBJ2-7	TRBV6-5	NA	TGTGCCAGCAGTTCCACAGGGTCCTACGAGCAGTACTTC	CASSSTGSYEQYF
NA	TRBJ1-1	TRBV6-5	once	TGTGCCAGCAGAGGGGAGGGAGGCATGAACACTGAAGCTTTCTTT	CASRGEGGMNTEAFF
TRBD1	TRBJ1-2	TRBV5-6	NA	TGTGCCAGCAGAGAGGCAGGGGGATCGGCTGGCTACACCTTC	CASREAGGSAGYTF
NA	TRBJ1-1	TRBV7-4	NA	TGTGCCAGCAGCTTGAGGGCGCCCATGAACACTGAAGCTTTCTTT	CASSLRAPMNTEAFF
NA	TRBJ1-3	TRBV5-5	NA	TGTGCCAGCAGCCCATTCTCGGGAGATGGAAACACCATATATTTT	CASSPFSGDGNTIYF
TRBD1	TRBJ2-7	TRBV5-5	NA	TGTGCCAGCAGCTTGCAACAGGGGGCCTACGAGCAGTACTTC	CASSLQQGAYEQYF
NA	TRBJ2-7	TRBV7-2	NA	TGTGCCAGCAGCGGCCTAGGGGGGGGCTCCTACGAGCAGTACTTC	CASSGLGGGSYEQYF
NA	TRBJ2-5	TRBV6-1	NA	TGTGCCAGCAGTGAAACGTTGGACATCCAAGAGACCCAGTACTTC	CASSETLDIQETQYF
NA	TRBJ1-2	TRBV18	NA	TGTGCCAGCTCACCACCCTCTACGACAGTAGCTAACTATGGCTACACCTTC	CASSPPSTTVANYGYTF
NA	TRBJ2-7	TRBV6-1	NA	TGTGCCAGCGACGCGGGACTTCTCTACGAGCAGTACTTC	CASDAGLLYEQYF
NA	TRBJ1-4	TRBV19	NA	TGTGCCAGTAGTGTGGACAGTAATGAAAAACTGTTTTTT	CASSVDSNEKLFF
NA	TRBJ1-5	TRBV2	NA	TGTGCCAGCATTCAGGAGGTGGGGAGCAATCAGCCCCAGCATTTT	CASIQEVGSNQPQHF
NA	TRBJ1-5	TRBV28	NA	TGTGCCAGCAGTTTGGGGCTTCAGCCCCAGCATTTT	CASSLGLQPQHF
TRBD1	TRBJ2-7	TRBV19	NA	TGTGCCAGTAGTATAGGATCCCCGGACAGGACAACCTACGAGCAGTACTTC	CASSIGSPDRTTYEQYF